This T cell receptor (beta chain) emerged from a study of radiotherapy plus CTLA-4 blockade in lung cancer. Using immunoSEQ multiplex PCR, the repertoire was profiled, and TCRdb retains in-frame clones only, with some absent. In the table there are about 51,000 clones, 70% to 80% of which are singletons. The CDR3 has 13 residues. CDR1 and CDR2 (germline): KGHSH, LQKENI. V shed 2 bases and J shed 7 bases, with 6 bases lying between them. This clone was detected only a few times. The receptor was isolated from a human donor with non-small cell lung cancer who had a complete response to radiotherapy plus ipilimumab. V is TRBV18 and J is TRBJ1-6, with TRBD1 as a possible D gene (5 bases). This specimen was peripheral blood, taken from a patient treated with radiotherapy plus ipilimumab. Here the CDR3 reads CASSPAGNSPLHF. Written as DNA, the CDR3 is TGTGCCAGCTCACCAGCAGGGAATTCACCCCTCCACTTT. The entire variable domain, with the rest obtained from reference TRBV18 and TRBJ1-6, is as follows: NAGVMQNPRHLVRRRGQEARLRCSPMKGHSHVYWYRQLPEEGLKFMVYLQKENIIDESGMPKERFSAEFPKEGPSILRIQQVVRGDSAAYFCASSPAGNSPLHFGNGTRLTVT.